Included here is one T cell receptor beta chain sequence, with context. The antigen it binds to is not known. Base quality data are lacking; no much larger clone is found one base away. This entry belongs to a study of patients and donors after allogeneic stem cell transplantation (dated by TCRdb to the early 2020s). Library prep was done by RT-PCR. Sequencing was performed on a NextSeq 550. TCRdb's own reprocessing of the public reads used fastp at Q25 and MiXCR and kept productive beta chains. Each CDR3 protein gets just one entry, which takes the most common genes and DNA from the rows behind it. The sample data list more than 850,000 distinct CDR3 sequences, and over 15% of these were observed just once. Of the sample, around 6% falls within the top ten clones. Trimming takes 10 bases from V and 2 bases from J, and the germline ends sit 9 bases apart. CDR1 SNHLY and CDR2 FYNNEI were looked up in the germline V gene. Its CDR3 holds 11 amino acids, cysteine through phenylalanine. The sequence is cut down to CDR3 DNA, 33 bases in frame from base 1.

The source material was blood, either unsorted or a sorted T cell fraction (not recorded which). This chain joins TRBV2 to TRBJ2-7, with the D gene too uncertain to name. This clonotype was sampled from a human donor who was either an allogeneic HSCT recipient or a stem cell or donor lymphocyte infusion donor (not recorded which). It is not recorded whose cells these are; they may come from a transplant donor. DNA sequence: TGTGCCAAAGGCTCCGCCTACGAGCAGTACTTC. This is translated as CAKGSAYEQYF. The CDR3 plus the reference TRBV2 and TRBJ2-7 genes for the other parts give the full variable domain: EPEVTQTPSHQVTQMGQEVILRCVPISNHLYFYWYRQILGQKVEFLVSFYNNEISEKSEIFDDQFSVERPDGSNFTLKIRSTKLEDSAMYFCAKGSAYEQYFGPGTRLTVT.